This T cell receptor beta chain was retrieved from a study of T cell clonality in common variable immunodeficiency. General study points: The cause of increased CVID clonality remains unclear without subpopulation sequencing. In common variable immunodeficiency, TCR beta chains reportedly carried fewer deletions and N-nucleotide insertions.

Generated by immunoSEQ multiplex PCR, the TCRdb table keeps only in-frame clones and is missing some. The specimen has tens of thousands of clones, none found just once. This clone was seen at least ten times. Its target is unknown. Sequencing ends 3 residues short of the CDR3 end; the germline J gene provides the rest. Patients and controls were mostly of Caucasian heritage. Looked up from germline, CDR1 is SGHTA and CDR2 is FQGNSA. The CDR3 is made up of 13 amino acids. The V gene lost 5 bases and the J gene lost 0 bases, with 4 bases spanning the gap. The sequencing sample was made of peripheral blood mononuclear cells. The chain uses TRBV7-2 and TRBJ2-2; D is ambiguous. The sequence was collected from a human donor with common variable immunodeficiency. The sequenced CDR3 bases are TGTGCCAGCAGCACTACGAACACCGGGGAG. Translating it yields CASSTTNTGE. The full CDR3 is CASSTTNTGELFF. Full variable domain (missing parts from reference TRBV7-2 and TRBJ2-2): GAGVSQSPSNKVTEKGKDVELRCDPISGHTALYWYRQSLGQGLEFLIYFQGNSAPDKSGLPSDRFSAERTGGSVSTLTIQRTQQEDSAVYLCASSTTNTGELFFGEGSRLTVL.